This entry concerns a single TCR beta chain. Its specificity is not known. Both 60 Vbeta primers and 13 Jbeta primers went into the PCR. Authors' processing steps: In a later analysis, about 12 million of 65 million to 80 million unique beta chains occurred in at least two donors. The assay was immunoSEQ multiplex PCR, and TCRdb's table has in-frame clones only and misses some. V, J and clone size are taken as reported in that table, and D and trimming were inferred from the DNA itself. Altogether 140,000 to 150,000 clones are present, around 70% being singletons, with the ten largest covering approximately 2%. The data were taken from a study of cytomegalovirus exposure and HLA in healthy donors. Study-wide points: According to an earlier analysis, most TCR beta V segments yielded productive rearrangements about 87% or about 30% of the time. The study carried out a later analysis of TCR beta sequences. It associated approximately 16,000 of them with specific HLA alleles at a false discovery rate of 0.05.

CDR1 SGHRS and CDR2 YFSETQ come from the germline V gene. Trimming removed 6 bases from V and 1 base from J; junction bases left unmatched: 12. The CDR3 is 16 residues long. The gene calls are TRBV5-1 and TRBJ1-1; the match to TRBD1 covers 7 bases. This sequence originates from a woman aged 60-70 years in good health and CMV-seropositive. Input material: PBMCs. The CDR3 sequence is CASNILGGSRNTEAFF. DNA for the CDR3: TGCGCCAGCAATATCTTAGGGGGCTCGAGGAACACTGAAGCTTTCTTT.